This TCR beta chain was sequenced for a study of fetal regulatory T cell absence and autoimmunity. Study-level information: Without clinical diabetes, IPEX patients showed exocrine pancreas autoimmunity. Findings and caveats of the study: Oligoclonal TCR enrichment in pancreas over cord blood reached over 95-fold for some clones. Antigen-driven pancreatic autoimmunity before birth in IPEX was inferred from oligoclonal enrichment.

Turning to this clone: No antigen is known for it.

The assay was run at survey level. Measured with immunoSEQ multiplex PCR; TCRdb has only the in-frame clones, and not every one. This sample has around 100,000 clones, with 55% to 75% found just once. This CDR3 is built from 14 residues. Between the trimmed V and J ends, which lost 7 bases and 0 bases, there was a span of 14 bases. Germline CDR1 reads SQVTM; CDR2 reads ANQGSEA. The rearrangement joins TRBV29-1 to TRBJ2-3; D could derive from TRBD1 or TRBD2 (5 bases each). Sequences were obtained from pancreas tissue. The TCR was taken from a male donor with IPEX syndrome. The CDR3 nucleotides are TGCAGCGCGGAAAAGTGGGGGAGCACAGATACGCAGTATTTT. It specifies CSAEKWGSTDTQYF.